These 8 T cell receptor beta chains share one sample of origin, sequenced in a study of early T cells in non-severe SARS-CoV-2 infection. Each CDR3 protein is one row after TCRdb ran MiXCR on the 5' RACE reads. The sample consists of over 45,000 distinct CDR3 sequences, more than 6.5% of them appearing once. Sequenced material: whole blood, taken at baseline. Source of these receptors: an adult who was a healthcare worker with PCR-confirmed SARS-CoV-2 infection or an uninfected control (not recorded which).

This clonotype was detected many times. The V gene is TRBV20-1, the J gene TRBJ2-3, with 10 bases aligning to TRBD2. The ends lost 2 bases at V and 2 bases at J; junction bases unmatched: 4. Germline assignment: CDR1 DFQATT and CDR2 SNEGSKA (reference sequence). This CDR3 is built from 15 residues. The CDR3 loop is CSARLAGAPTDTQYF. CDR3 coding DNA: TGCAGTGCTAGACTAGCGGGGGCCCCCACAGATACGCAGTATTTT.

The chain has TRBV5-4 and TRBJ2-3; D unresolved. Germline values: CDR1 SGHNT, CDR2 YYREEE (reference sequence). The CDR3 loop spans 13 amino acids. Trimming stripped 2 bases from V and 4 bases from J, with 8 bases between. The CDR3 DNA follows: TGTGCCAGCAGCTTAATCGACGCAGATACGCAGTATTTT. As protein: CASSLIDADTQYF.

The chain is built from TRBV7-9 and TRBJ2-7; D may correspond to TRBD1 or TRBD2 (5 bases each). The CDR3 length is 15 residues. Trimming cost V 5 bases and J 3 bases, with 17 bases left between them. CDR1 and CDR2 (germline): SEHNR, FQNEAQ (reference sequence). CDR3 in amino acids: CASSLVIGDHYEQYF. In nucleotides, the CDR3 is TGTGCCAGCAGCCTGGTGATCGGGGACCACTACGAGCAGTACTTC.

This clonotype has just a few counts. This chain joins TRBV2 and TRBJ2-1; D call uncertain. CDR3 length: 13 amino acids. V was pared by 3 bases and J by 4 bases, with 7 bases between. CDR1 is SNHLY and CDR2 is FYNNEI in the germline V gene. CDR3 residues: CASSDGVYNEQFF. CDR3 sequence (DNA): TGTGCCAGCAGTGATGGGGTTTACAATGAGCAGTTCTTC.

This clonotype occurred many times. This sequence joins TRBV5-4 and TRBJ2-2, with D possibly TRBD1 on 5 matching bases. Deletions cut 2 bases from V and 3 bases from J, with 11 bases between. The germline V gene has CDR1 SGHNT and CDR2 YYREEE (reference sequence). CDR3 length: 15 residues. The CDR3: CASSFFQGYTGELFF. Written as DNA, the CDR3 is TGTGCCAGCAGCTTCTTCCAGGGATACACCGGGGAGCTGTTTTTT.

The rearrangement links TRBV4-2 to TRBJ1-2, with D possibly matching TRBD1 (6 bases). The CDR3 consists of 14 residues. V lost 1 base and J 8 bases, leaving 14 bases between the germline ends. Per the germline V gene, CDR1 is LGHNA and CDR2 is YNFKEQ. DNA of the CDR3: TGTGCCAGCAGCCAAGTCGTGCGGACAGAAGGCTACACCTTC. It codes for CASSQVVRTEGYTF.

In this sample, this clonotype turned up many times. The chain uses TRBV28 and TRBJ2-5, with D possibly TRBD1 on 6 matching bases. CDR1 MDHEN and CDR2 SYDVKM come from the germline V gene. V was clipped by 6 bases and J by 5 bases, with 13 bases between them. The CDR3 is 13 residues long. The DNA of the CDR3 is TGTGCCAGCAGGCAACAGGGATCGGAGACCCAGTACTTC. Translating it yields CASRQQGSETQYF. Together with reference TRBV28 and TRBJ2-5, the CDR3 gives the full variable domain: DVKVTQSSRYLVKRTGEKVFLECVQDMDHENMFWYRQDPGLGLRLIYFSYDVKMKEKGDIPEGYSVSREKKERFSLILESASTNQTSMYLCASRQQGSETQYFGPGTRLLVL.

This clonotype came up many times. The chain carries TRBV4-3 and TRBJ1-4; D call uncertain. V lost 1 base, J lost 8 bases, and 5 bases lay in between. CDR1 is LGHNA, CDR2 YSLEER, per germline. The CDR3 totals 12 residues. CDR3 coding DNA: TGCGCCAGCAGCCAAGCTGGAGAAAAACTGTTTTTT. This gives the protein CASSQAGEKLFF.